The 32 T cell receptor beta chains reported below all come from one sample, sequenced in a study of cytomegalovirus exposure and HLA in healthy donors. The PCR ran on 60 Vbeta and 13 Jbeta primers. Profiling relied on immunoSEQ multiplex PCR, and the TCRdb table lists in-frame clones only, not all of them. The data show some 150,000 clones, with 55% to 75% seen just once and approximately 4.2% held by the top ten. Sample: PBMCs. The receptors come from a man in his forties or fifties in good health and CMV-seropositive.

DNA of the CDR3: TGTGCCACCAGCAGAGGACAGGGCGGCAATCAGCCCCAGCATTTT. The encoded protein is CATSRGQGGNQPQHF. The chain is built from TRBV15 and TRBJ1-5, with 7 bases fitting TRBD1. Germline lookup yields CDR1 LNHNV and CDR2 YYDKDF (reference sequence). There are 15 residues in the CDR3. The V gene end was trimmed by 1 base and the J gene end by 2 bases; junction bases not matched to a gene: 2.

The chain carries TRBV5-1 and TRBJ1-5, with a possible D match to TRBD1 (6 bases). V lost 2 bases and J lost 5, with 11 bases in between. The germline V gene has CDR1 SGHRS and CDR2 YFSETQ. The CDR3 covers 14 residues. This CDR3 reads CASSFGTRDQPQHF. CDR3 in DNA: TGCGCCAGCAGCTTTGGGACAAGGGATCAGCCCCAGCATTTT.

The chain links TRBV25-1 to TRBJ2-5, with TRBD1 matching 7 bases. V lost 4 bases, J lost 7 bases, and 12 bases stayed unmatched. This CDR3 has 15 residues. CDR1 and CDR2 (germline): MGHDK, SYGVNS. The CDR3 is CASSAKQGPEGTQYF. CDR3 coding DNA: TGTGCCAGCAGTGCCAAACAGGGGCCAGAGGGGACCCAGTACTTC.

This sequence joins TRBV9 and TRBJ2-1; 11 bases match TRBD2. V shed 6 bases and J 7 bases; nucleotides not matched to a gene: 6. From germline, CDR1 is SGDLS and CDR2 YYNGEE. This CDR3 region has 14 residues. In nucleotides, the CDR3 is TGTGCCAGCACCGAAACTAGCGGGAGTAATGAGCAGTTCTTC. This codes for CASTETSGSNEQFF.

The J gene is TRBJ2-7, the V gene TRBV6-6, with 10 bases identical to TRBD2. CDR3 length: 14 residues. Germline V CDR1 and CDR2: MNHNY, SVGAGI (reference sequence). The junction had 1 base not matched to a gene; V was cut back by 4 bases and J by 1 base. The CDR3 DNA sequence: TGTGCCAGCAGTTTGACTAGCGGGTCCTACGAGCAGTACTTC. Residues: CASSLTSGSYEQYF.

The gene calls are TRBV5-4 and TRBJ2-2, with D maybe TRBD1 (5 bases). The germline gives CDR1 SGHNT, CDR2 YYREEE (reference sequence). V was cut by 0 bases and J by 4 bases, with 13 bases left in between. The CDR3 length is 16 residues. CDR3 amino acids: CASSLGQTRVTGELFF. DNA for the CDR3: TGTGCCAGCAGCTTGGGACAGACAAGGGTCACCGGGGAGCTGTTTTTT.

J is TRBJ2-2 and V is TRBV11-3, with a possible D match to TRBD2 (5 bases). V lost 6 bases and J lost 4, with 15 bases in between. This CDR3 spans 15 amino acids. Germline CDR1 and CDR2: SGHNT and YENEEA. CDR3 coding DNA: TGTGCCAGCAGAGGGCTAGCCCTGGGCACCGGGGAGCTGTTTTTT. Its protein product is CASRGLALGTGELFF.

The rearrangement joins TRBV9 to TRBJ2-1; possible D gene TRBD2, 7 bases. The V gene's germline CDR1 is SGDLS and CDR2 YYNGEE. CDR3 length: 16 amino acids. V was trimmed by 7 bases and J by 7 bases, leaving 24 bases between them. The CDR3 loop reads CASAEGWGGRWNEQFF. In DNA, the CDR3 is TGTGCCAGCGCAGAGGGGTGGGGGGGCCGATGGAATGAGCAGTTCTTC.

This chain uses TRBV7-9 with TRBJ1-2; 8 bases align to TRBD1. V shed 1 base, J shed 3 bases, and the junction held 4 bases outside the gene matches. Germline CDR1 reads SEHNR; CDR2 reads FQNEAQ (reference sequence). The CDR3 runs 15 residues. CDR3 in amino acids: CASSLGQGAYYGYTF. CDR3 coding DNA: TGTGCCAGCAGCTTAGGGCAGGGGGCCTACTATGGCTACACCTTC.

This clone was detected a few times. V gene TRBV25-1 combines with J gene TRBJ1-1; a weak D match, TRBD1 (5 bases). There are 14 residues in the CDR3. CDR1 and CDR2 from the germline V gene are MGHDK and SYGVNS. The V end lost 4 bases, the J end lost 6 bases, and 15 bases lay between the germline ends. The CDR3 DNA follows: TGTGCCAGCAGTGGTGTGGGGCGGGACGCTGAAGCTTTCTTT. Protein: CASSGVGRDAEAFF.

The V call is TRBV5-1, the J call TRBJ1-6; no reliable D call. Germline values: CDR1 SGHRS, CDR2 YFSETQ. The CDR3 has 15 residues. V lost 7 bases and J lost 5, with 16 bases in between. CDR3 sequence: CASCREGLNNSPLHF. For the CDR3, the DNA is TGCGCCAGCTGCCGGGAGGGCCTGAATAATTCACCCCTCCACTTT.

V is TRBV7-9 and J is TRBJ1-5; TRBD1 is a possible D gene (6 bases). This CDR3 has 15 residues. From germline, CDR1 is SEHNR and CDR2 FQNEAQ (reference sequence). V was cut by 4 bases and J by 1 base, with 11 bases left in between. CDR3 in DNA: TGTGCCAGCAGCTCCAGGGGTTTGAGCAATCAGCCCCAGCATTTT. Its protein is CASSSRGLSNQPQHF.

The rearrangement joins TRBV27 to TRBJ2-3, with D possibly matching TRBD1 (6 bases). CDR3 size: 14 residues. V lost 10 bases and J 9 bases, leaving 23 bases between the germline ends. Germline V gene sequence: CDR1 MNHEY, CDR2 SMNVEV (reference sequence). The CDR3 spells CATNTVQGKHTQYF. The CDR3, as DNA: TGTGCCACTAACACGGTCCAGGGGAAACACACGCAGTATTTT.

J is TRBJ1-6 and V is TRBV6-5; D uncertain. Trimming cost V 6 bases and J 1 base, with 10 bases left between them. The CDR3 is 15 amino acids. Per germline, CDR1 MNHEY and CDR2 SVGAGI. This CDR3 is CASSRGASYNSPLHF. The CDR3, as DNA: TGTGCCAGCAGCCGAGGAGCGTCCTATAATTCACCCCTCCACTTT.

The chain uses TRBV4-3 and TRBJ2-2, with TRBD2 matching 10 bases. Trimming cost V 4 bases and J 6 bases; bases outside gene matches: 17. The CDR3 is 19 amino acids. Per germline, CDR1 LGHNA and CDR2 YSLEER. CDR3 sequence reads: CASSPVNPGLASRAGELFF. CDR3 nucleotide sequence: TGCGCCAGCAGCCCAGTAAACCCGGGACTAGCGTCTCGGGCCGGGGAGCTGTTTTTT.

This clone was seen ten or more times. The V gene is TRBV19, the J gene TRBJ1-1, with TRBD1 as a possible D gene (6 bases). The ends were cut back, 6 bases at V and 4 bases at J, with 15 bases in the middle. Germline V gene lookup returns CDR1 LNHDA and CDR2 SQIVND (reference sequence). The CDR3 is 14 amino acids. This CDR3 is CASRDQQGVTEAFF. The CDR3 DNA sequence: TGTGCCAGTAGGGACCAACAGGGAGTCACTGAAGCTTTCTTT.

Note on this clone: A junction boundary mismatches the germline segment, possibly from a read error. This chain links TRBV6-6 with TRBJ1-5, with a possible D match to TRBD1 (5 bases). The germline gives CDR1 MNHNY, CDR2 SVGAGI (reference sequence). The CDR3 length is 11 residues. In DNA form, the CDR3 reads TGTGCCAGCGGGGACTTTCAGGCCCAGCATTTT. Translating it yields CASGDFQAQHF.

The chain has TRBV2 and TRBJ2-2; TRBD2 is a possible D gene (5 bases). Trimming removed 3 bases from V and 10 bases from J, with 6 bases in between. The CDR3 is 11 amino acids. CDR1 is SNHLY and CDR2 is FYNNEI in the germline V gene. This chain's CDR3 is CASSERVELFF. CDR3 in DNA: TGTGCCAGCAGTGAGAGGGTGGAGCTGTTTTTT.

The rearrangement links TRBV4-2 to TRBJ2-7; 9 nucleotides line up with TRBD2. Germline lookup yields CDR1 LGHNA and CDR2 YNFKEQ. The V segment lost 0 bases and the J segment 1 base; nucleotides outside the gene matches: 10. This CDR3 is built from 18 residues. The CDR3 loop is CASSQEGPSGEVSYEQYF. The CDR3 coding sequence is TGTGCCAGCAGCCAAGAAGGTCCTAGCGGGGAGGTGTCCTACGAGCAGTACTTC.

Only a few counts were recorded for this clone. This rearrangement joins TRBV6-6 to TRBJ2-6; TRBD1 might be the D (7 bases). Germline V gene sequence: CDR1 MNHNY, CDR2 SVGAGI (reference sequence). The length of the CDR3 is 15 residues. V lost 6 bases and J 0 bases, leaving 9 bases between the germline ends. The CDR3, as DNA: TGTGCCAGCAGGCGGGACAGCTCTGGGGCCAACGTCCTGACTTTC. Its protein product is CASRRDSSGANVLTF.

The chain is built from TRBV5-4 and TRBJ1-2, with 8 bases lining up with TRBD1. The length of the CDR3 is 16 residues. Germline V gene data show CDR1 as SGHNT and CDR2 as YYREEE (reference sequence). J gave up 4 bases and V 0 bases, and 8 bases lay outside the gene matches. CDR3 sequence (DNA): TGTGCCAGCAGCTTGGCCCCCACAGGGGGGGGCTATGGCTACACCTTC. The encoded protein is CASSLAPTGGGYGYTF.

J is TRBJ2-7 and V is TRBV7-2, with 10 bases aligning to TRBD1. The V and J ends lost 3 bases and 7 bases, in that order; junction bases with no gene match: 6. Germline V gene sequence: CDR1 SGHTA, CDR2 FQGNSA. The CDR3 length is 14 residues. The CDR3 DNA follows: TGTGCCAGCAGCTTGACAGGGGGCTCGGGGGAGCAGTACTTC. It is translated as CASSLTGGSGEQYF.

This clone came up once. V usage is TRBV5-5 and J usage is TRBJ2-1; TRBD1 matches at 10 bases. Germline-derived CDR1 and CDR2 are SGHKS and YYEKEE (reference sequence). This CDR3 region has 16 residues. V lost 0 bases, J lost 5 bases, and 5 bases stayed unmatched. CDR3 in amino acids: CASSLAGQGSHNEQFF. The CDR3 DNA follows: TGTGCCAGCAGCTTGGCGGGACAGGGGTCCCACAATGAGCAGTTCTTC. The entire variable domain, with the rest obtained from reference TRBV5-5 and TRBJ2-1, is as follows: DAGVTQSPTHLIKTRGQQVTLRCSPISGHKSVSWYQQVLGQGPQFIFQYYEKEERGRGNFPDRFSARQFPNYSSELNVNALLLGDSALYLCASSLAGQGSHNEQFFGPGTRLTVL.

This chain uses TRBV6-5 with TRBJ1-2; tentative D call: TRBD1 (5 bases). Trimming stripped 10 bases from V and 6 bases from J, with 12 bases between. The CDR3 covers 11 residues. Germline loops: CDR1 MNHEY, CDR2 SVGAGI. CDR3 DNA: TGTGCCACCCAGGGTGAGCATGGCTACACCTTC. Translating gives CATQGEHGYTF.

In this sample, this clone turned up a few times. This sequence joins TRBV10-3 and TRBJ2-1; D perhaps matches TRBD1 (6 bases). V was shortened by 4 bases and J by 9 bases, with 10 bases between the two germline ends. Germline CDR1 reads ENHRY; CDR2 reads SYGVKD. This CDR3 comprises 12 residues. The CDR3 reads CAISAQGSEQFF. Written as DNA, the CDR3 is TGTGCCATCAGTGCACAGGGTAGTGAGCAGTTCTTC.

J is TRBJ1-1 and V is TRBV7-2; D may be TRBD1 (6 bases). Germline V gene sequence: CDR1 SGHTA, CDR2 FQGNSA. V shed 1 base and J shed 1 base, with 10 bases lying between them. The CDR3 extends over 15 amino acids. The CDR3 loop reads CASSLGGRGNTEAFF. The CDR3 DNA follows: TGTGCCAGCAGCTTAGGGGGCAGGGGGAACACTGAAGCTTTCTTT.

This CDR3 reads CASSQPRQGEDTEAFF. DNA for the CDR3: TGCGCCAGCAGCCAGCCCCGACAAGGGGAGGACACTGAAGCTTTCTTT. V usage is TRBV4-1 and J usage is TRBJ1-1; the D gene is possibly TRBD1 (5 bases). The CDR3 extends over 16 amino acids. Germline CDR1 and CDR2: MGHRA and YSYEKL. The V end was cut by 3 bases, the J end by 3 bases, with 17 bases between.

The chain carries TRBV19 and TRBJ1-5, with D perhaps matching TRBD1 (5 bases). Per the germline V gene, CDR1 is LNHDA and CDR2 is SQIVND (reference sequence). Trimming removed 10 bases from V and 0 bases from J, with 10 bases in between. This CDR3 has 13 amino acids. The CDR3 loop reads CANPRDSNQPQHF. The CDR3 DNA follows: TGTGCCAACCCCAGGGATAGCAATCAGCCCCAGCATTTT.

This chain uses TRBV7-2 with TRBJ1-2; TRBD1 might be the D (5 bases). V lost 8 bases to trimming and J lost 9 bases, with 16 bases between them. The germline gives CDR1 SGHTA, CDR2 FQGNSA. The CDR3 runs 12 residues. For the CDR3, the DNA is TGTGCCAGCGCCCTAACAGGTTTGAGCTACACCTTC. This sequence encodes CASALTGLSYTF.

V gene TRBV28 combines with J gene TRBJ1-5; 10 nucleotides agree with TRBD1. Germline assignment: CDR1 MDHEN and CDR2 SYDVKM. With V trimmed by 6 bases and J by 8 bases, 16 bases remained unmatched. The CDR3 spans 17 residues. The CDR3 loop reads CASSPPRGGQGLEPQHF. The DNA for the CDR3 is TGTGCCAGCAGCCCACCTCGCGGGGGACAGGGGCTTGAGCCCCAGCATTTT.

The sample holds a few counts of this clone. The rearrangement joins TRBV5-1 to TRBJ2-3, with TRBD2 identical over 9 bases. Germline V gene sequence: CDR1 SGHRS, CDR2 YFSETQ. V lost 1 base and J lost 5; bases outside the gene matches: 2. The CDR3 runs 14 residues. The CDR3 DNA is TGCGCCAGCAGCTTGACTAGCGGGTTAGATACGCAGTATTTT. Amino acid sequence: CASSLTSGLDTQYF. The full variable domain, completed using reference TRBV5-1 and TRBJ2-3, is KAGVTQTPRYLIKTRGQQVTLSCSPISGHRSVSWYQQTPGQGLQFLFEYFSETQRNKGNFPGRFSGRQFSNSRSEMNVSTLELGDSALYLCASSLTSGLDTQYFGPGTRLTVL.

The chain is built from TRBV27 and TRBJ1-6, with D uncertain. Trimming stripped 3 bases from V and 6 bases from J, with 12 bases between. The germline CDR1 and CDR2 sequences are MNHEY and SMNVEV (reference sequence). This CDR3 is 15 amino acids long. The chain's CDR3 is CASSFGRERNSPLHF. Here the CDR3 DNA reads TGTGCCAGCAGTTTCGGGAGGGAGCGTAATTCACCCCTCCACTTT.